Given below is one T cell receptor beta chain in context. The data stem from a study of identical twins. Each CDR3 protein gets one entry after TCRdb re-called the 5' RACE reads with MiXCR. The sample consists of under 1 million distinct CDR3 sequences, more than 9% of them appearing once. CDR3 size: 14 residues. V was cut by 7 bases and J by 8 bases, with 20 bases left in between. Germline CDR1 SGHVS, CDR2 FQNEAQ. The sample was also linked to a second study, of yellow fever vaccine responses in identical twins.

V gene TRBV7-8 combines with J gene TRBJ1-2, with D perhaps TRBD1 (5 bases). Sequenced material: PBMCs. This sequence originates from a woman aged 18-29 years in good health. The CDR3 reads CASTDRGAERGYTF. In nucleotides, the CDR3 is TGTGCCAGCACCGATCGCGGGGCCGAGAGGGGCTACACCTTC.